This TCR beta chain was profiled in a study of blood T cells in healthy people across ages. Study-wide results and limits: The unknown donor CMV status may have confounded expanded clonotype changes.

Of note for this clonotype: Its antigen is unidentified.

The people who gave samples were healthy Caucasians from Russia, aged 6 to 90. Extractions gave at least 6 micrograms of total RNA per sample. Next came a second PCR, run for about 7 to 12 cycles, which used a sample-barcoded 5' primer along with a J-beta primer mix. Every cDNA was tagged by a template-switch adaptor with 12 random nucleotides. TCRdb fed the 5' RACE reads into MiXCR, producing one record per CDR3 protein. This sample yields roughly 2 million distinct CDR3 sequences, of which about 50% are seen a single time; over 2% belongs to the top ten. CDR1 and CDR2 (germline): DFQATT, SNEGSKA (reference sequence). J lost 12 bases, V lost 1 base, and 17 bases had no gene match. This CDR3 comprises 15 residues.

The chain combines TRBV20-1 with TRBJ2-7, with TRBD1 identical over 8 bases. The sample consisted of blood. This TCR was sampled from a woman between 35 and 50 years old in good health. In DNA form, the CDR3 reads TGCAGTGCTAGAGTAAAGACGACAGGGGCTGGTGATTGGTACTTC. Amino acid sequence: CSARVKTTGAGDWYF.